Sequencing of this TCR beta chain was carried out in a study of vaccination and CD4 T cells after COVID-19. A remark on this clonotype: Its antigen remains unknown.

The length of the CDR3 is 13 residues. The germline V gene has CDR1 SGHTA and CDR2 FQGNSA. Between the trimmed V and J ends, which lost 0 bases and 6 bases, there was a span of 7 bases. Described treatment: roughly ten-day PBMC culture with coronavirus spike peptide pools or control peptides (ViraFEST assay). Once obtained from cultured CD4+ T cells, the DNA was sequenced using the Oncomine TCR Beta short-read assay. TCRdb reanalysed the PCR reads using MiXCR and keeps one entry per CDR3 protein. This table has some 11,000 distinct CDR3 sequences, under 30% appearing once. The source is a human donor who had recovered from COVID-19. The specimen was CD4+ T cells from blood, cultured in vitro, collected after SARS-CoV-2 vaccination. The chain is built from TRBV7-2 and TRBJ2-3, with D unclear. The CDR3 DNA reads TGTGCCAGCAGCTTAGCCAGGAGCGATACGCAGTATTTT. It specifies CASSLARSDTQYF.